The present TCR beta chain was sequenced within a study of response to subunit inactivated influenza vaccine. This clonotype was picked up a small number of times. Germline V lookup: CDR1 SGHRS, CDR2 YFSETQ. The length of the CDR3 is 14 residues. V was shortened by 4 bases and J by 0 bases, with 10 bases between the two germline ends. TCRdb passed the RT-PCR reads through MiXCR, listing each CDR3 protein once. This table holds more than 550,000 distinct CDR3 sequences, around 10% found once. This sample was shared with a second study, whose subject was T cells expressing NK-cell markers. That paper adds: Production of TCR beta cDNA relied on 5'RACE template switching with UMIs. The authors sequenced eight donors, of whom seven were HCMV-seropositive and one was seronegative. There were a few donors in whom these clonotypes also led the CD3+CD56-NKG2C+ fraction.

The V call is TRBV5-1, the J call TRBJ1-1, with D possibly being TRBD1 (5 bases). Sequences were derived from PBMCs from blood, sampled on the day of vaccination. This TCR came from a man aged 50 or older who received an inactivated influenza vaccine. In DNA form, the CDR3 reads TGCGCCAGCAGCCCGACAGAACTGAACACTGAAGCTTTCTTT. This sequence encodes CASSPTELNTEAFF.